The 16 T cell receptor beta chains given below trace back to one sample, sequenced in a study of blood T cell repertoires in COVID-19. Sequencing used immunoSEQ multiplex PCR; TCRdb keeps in-frame clones, though not all of them. The sample includes some 75,000 clones, around 80% of them seen just once. The sequenced sample consisted of peripheral blood. The receptor set was obtained from a woman aged 80 or over with active or convalescent COVID-19.

The chain is built from TRBV7-8 and TRBJ1-1; 8 nucleotides match TRBD1. The germline V gene has CDR1 SGHVS and CDR2 FQNEAQ. The CDR3 is 15 residues long. V gave up 5 bases and J gave up 0 bases; unmatched junction bases: 5. The CDR3 DNA reads as TGTGCCAGCAGCCGAGACAGGGGAATGAACACTGAAGCTTTCTTT. Translation gives CASSRDRGMNTEAFF.

DNA of the CDR3: TGTGCCAGCTCACCAGTCGCAGATACGCAGTATTTT. Encoded protein: CASSPVADTQYF. The rearrangement joins TRBV18 to TRBJ2-3; D is unresolved. The CDR3 extends over 12 amino acids. Trimming removed 2 bases from V and 4 bases from J, with 4 bases in between. Germline V gene data show CDR1 as KGHSH and CDR2 as LQKENI.

The chain joins TRBV19 to TRBJ1-6; 7 nucleotides agree with TRBD1. J lost 11 bases, V lost 5 bases, and 6 bases had no gene match. Germline CDR1 and CDR2: LNHDA and SQIVND (reference sequence). This CDR3 is built from 13 residues. The CDR3 here is CASSQQGSPPLHF. The CDR3 nucleotides are TGTGCCAGTAGTCAACAGGGGTCCCCACCCCTCCACTTT.

V is TRBV30 and J is TRBJ1-5; possibly TRBD1 for D (6 bases). The V gene's germline CDR1 is GTSNPN and CDR2 SVGIG (reference sequence). The CDR3 sequence is 14 residues long. With 4 bases removed from V and 5 bases from J, the gap between germline ends came to 15 bases. This chain's CDR3 is CAWKGGGGDQPQHF. For the CDR3, the DNA is TGTGCCTGGAAGGGTGGAGGGGGGGATCAGCCCCAGCATTTT.

This chain uses TRBV30 with TRBJ1-2; D call uncertain. Germline V gives CDR1 GTSNPN, CDR2 SVGIG (reference sequence). Trimming left V 3 bases short and J 7 bases short, with 15 bases between. The CDR3 runs 13 residues. The CDR3 nucleotides read TGTGCCTGGAGGGGAGGCCAGGCTCTTGGCTACACCTTC. This translates into CAWRGGQALGYTF.

The chain links TRBV6-5 to TRBJ2-1; no clear D. CDR1 MNHEY and CDR2 SVGAGI come from the germline V gene. The CDR3 spans 11 residues. This CDR3 is CGSFSYNEQFF. The CDR3, as DNA: TGTGGTAGCTTCTCCTACAATGAGCAGTTCTTC.

The V call is TRBV2, the J call TRBJ1-4; 8 bases align to TRBD1. Trimming removed 5 bases from V and 6 bases from J; junction bases left unmatched: 5. Germline V gene data show CDR1 as SNHLY and CDR2 as FYNNEI. The CDR3 spans 14 residues. CDR3 bases: TGTGCCAGCAGTAAGGACAGGGCGGATGAAAAACTGTTTTTT. Translation gives CASSKDRADEKLFF.

The rearrangement joins TRBV6-5 to TRBJ1-6; D uncertain. The germline V gene encodes CDR1 MNHEY and CDR2 SVGAGI. The CDR3 runs to 16 residues. V was pared by 2 bases and J by 10 bases, with 18 bases between. The DNA for the CDR3 is TGTGCCAGCAGTTACCAACTAGAGGGAAATACGTCACCCCTCCACTTT. This gives the protein CASSYQLEGNTSPLHF.

The gene calls are TRBV4-2 and TRBJ2-1; TRBD2 matches at 7 bases. J gave up 4 bases and V 0 bases, and 3 bases lay outside the gene matches. CDR3 length: 15 residues. CDR1 and CDR2 from the germline V gene are LGHNA and YNFKEQ. CDR3 nucleotides: TGTGCCAGCAGCCAAGAAGCGGGGAAATACAATGAGCAGTTCTTC. Protein sequence: CASSQEAGKYNEQFF.

The J gene is TRBJ2-2, the V gene TRBV19; possible D gene TRBD2, 5 bases. Per germline, CDR1 LNHDA and CDR2 SQIVND (reference sequence). The CDR3 runs 14 residues. V was cut by 1 base and J by 10 bases, with 13 bases left in between. CDR3 amino acids: CASSIGTYLSELFF. The CDR3 coding sequence is TGTGCCAGTAGTATAGGGACTTACTTGTCGGAGCTGTTTTTT.

This rearrangement joins TRBV30 to TRBJ2-3, with D tentatively TRBD1 (6 bases). Germline CDR1 GTSNPN, CDR2 SVGIG (reference sequence). The CDR3 has 11 amino acids. V was pared by 5 bases and J by 7 bases, with 10 bases between. CDR3 region: CAWEQGNTQYF. The CDR3 DNA reads TGTGCCTGGGAACAGGGAAATACGCAGTATTTT.

This clone was detected only once. V usage is TRBV4-3 and J usage is TRBJ1-4; a weak D match, TRBD1 (6 bases). The CDR3 length is 17 residues. Germline-derived CDR1 and CDR2 are LGHNA and YSLEER. V was clipped by 0 bases and J by 8 bases, with 19 bases between them. This chain's CDR3 is CASSQEVARTEEEKLFF. CDR3 bases: TGCGCCAGCAGCCAAGAGGTAGCGCGGACAGAGGAAGAAAAACTGTTTTTT.

There are a few counts of this clone. The rearrangement joins TRBV11-2 to TRBJ2-7; possible D gene TRBD2, 6 bases. Germline V gene sequence: CDR1 SGHAT, CDR2 FQNNGV. The CDR3 consists of 15 residues. Trimming cost V 0 bases and J 0 bases, with 9 bases left between them. Here the CDR3 reads CASSLDTGLSYEQYF. The CDR3 coding sequence is TGTGCCAGCAGCTTAGATACGGGACTCTCCTACGAGCAGTACTTC.

This chain connects TRBV28 to TRBJ2-3; the D gene is possibly TRBD1 (7 bases). The germline CDR1 and CDR2 sequences are MDHEN and SYDVKM. The V gene lost 6 bases and the J gene lost 1 base, with 14 bases spanning the gap. This CDR3 region has 15 residues. In DNA form, the CDR3 reads TGTGCCAGCAGCATGACAGGGACTGGCACAGATACGCAGTATTTT. This codes for CASSMTGTGTDTQYF.

The chain uses TRBV2 and TRBJ2-2; 7 bases agree with TRBD2. V shed 7 bases and J 2 bases; nucleotides not matched to a gene: 4. Per germline, CDR1 SNHLY and CDR2 FYNNEI. This CDR3 has 14 residues. The CDR3, as DNA: TGTGCCAGCATGGCGGGGGTAAACACCGGGGAGCTGTTTTTT. Amino acid sequence: CASMAGVNTGELFF.

In its sample, this clone was seen a few times. The chain carries TRBV9 and TRBJ2-5, with 7 positions matching TRBD1. Germline V gene sequence: CDR1 SGDLS, CDR2 YYNGEE. The V segment lost 6 bases and the J segment 0 bases; nucleotides outside the gene matches: 8. The CDR3 length is 15 residues. The CDR3 sequence: CASNRQGGYQETQYF. The CDR3 DNA reads as TGTGCCAGCAACAGACAGGGTGGGTACCAAGAGACCCAGTACTTC.